Below are 25 T cell receptor beta chains sequenced from a single sample in a study of cytomegalovirus exposure and HLA in healthy donors. The PCR was carried out with 60 Vbeta primers and 13 Jbeta primers. The protocol was immunoSEQ multiplex PCR, while the TCRdb copy is restricted to in-frame clones and leaves out a portion. The sample contains roughly 120,000 clones, around 82% of which appear only once. The specimen was PBMCs. The receptors come from a male donor in good health and CMV-seropositive.

This sequence joins TRBV28 and TRBJ2-7, with TRBD1 matching over 11 bases. The ends lost 6 bases at V and 4 bases at J; junction bases unmatched: 8. The germline gives CDR1 MDHEN, CDR2 SYDVKM. CDR3 size: 15 residues. In nucleotides, the CDR3 is TGTGCCAGCAGATGGGACAGGGGGGGACCTTACGAGCAGTACTTC. Its protein product is CASRWDRGGPYEQYF. The entire variable domain, with the rest obtained from reference TRBV28 and TRBJ2-7, is as follows: DVKVTQSSRYLVKRTGEKVFLECVQDMDHENMFWYRQDPGLGLRLIYFSYDVKMKEKGDIPEGYSVSREKKERFSLILESASTNQTSMYLCASRWDRGGPYEQYFGPGTRLTVT.

The genes are TRBV7-3 and TRBJ1-5; D perhaps matches TRBD1 (5 bases). Germline V gives CDR1 SGHTA, CDR2 FQGTGA. The length of the CDR3 is 14 residues. The V end lost 1 base, the J end lost 2 bases, and 6 bases lay between the germline ends. The DNA of the CDR3 is TGTGCCAGCAGCTTAAAACAGGGCAATCAGCCCCAGCATTTT. Translated: CASSLKQGNQPQHF.

The V and J genes are TRBV29-1 and TRBJ2-7; possible D gene TRBD1, 5 bases. The CDR3 loop spans 11 amino acids. Trimming shortened V by 4 bases and J by 4 bases, and 8 bases separated the two germline ends. Germline V gene lookup returns CDR1 SQVTM and CDR2 ANQGSEA. CDR3 in DNA: TGCAGCGTTGGGGGCTTTTACGAGCAGTACTTC. Its translation is CSVGGFYEQYF.

The chain uses TRBV7-3 and TRBJ1-4; 8 bases agree with TRBD1. Germline-derived CDR1 and CDR2 are SGHTA and FQGTGA. J lost 8 bases, V lost 5 bases, and 10 bases had no gene match. The CDR3 spans 15 residues. The CDR3 DNA sequence: TGTGCCAGCAGCCCCTTCGGACAGGGTGGAGAAAAACTGTTTTTT. Amino acid sequence: CASSPFGQGGEKLFF.

V gene TRBV19 combines with J gene TRBJ1-2, with 7 nucleotides matching TRBD1. This CDR3 spans 14 amino acids. Germline V CDR1 and CDR2: LNHDA, SQIVND (reference sequence). Unmatched junction bases numbered 7, after V lost 7 bases and J lost 2 bases. CDR3 sequence reads: CASTRGQSNYGYTF. The CDR3 DNA reads as TGTGCCAGTACCAGGGGACAGTCCAACTATGGCTACACCTTC.

Here the CDR3 DNA reads TGCAGCGTTGCGGCGGAGAACACTGAAGCTTTCTTT. As protein: CSVAAENTEAFF. This chain links TRBV29-1 with TRBJ1-1; D ambiguous. Germline CDR1 reads SQVTM; CDR2 reads ANQGSEA. This CDR3 spans 12 amino acids. The germline V and J ends were trimmed by 4 bases and 1 base, with 7 bases remaining between them.

As concerns this clone: Other DNA variants within this sample encode the same CDR3. The chain couples TRBV5-4 to TRBJ2-7; D unresolved. The germline V gene encodes CDR1 SGHNT and CDR2 YYREEE (reference sequence). The length of the CDR3 is 14 residues. V dropped 0 bases and J dropped 2 bases, with 9 bases sitting between them. CDR3 coding DNA: TGTGCCAGCAGCTTGGGAACCAGCGCCTACGAGCAGTACTTC. It codes for CASSLGTSAYEQYF.

The chain's CDR3 is CAWSLGLGAEQYF. The CDR3 region has the DNA TGTGCCTGGAGTCTCGGACTAGGGGCCGAGCAGTACTTC. The chain carries TRBV30 and TRBJ2-5; 7 nucleotides agree with TRBD2. The DNA matches TRBJ2-7 better at its end, which makes the J call doubtful. Germline CDR1 is GTSNPN and CDR2 is SVGIG (reference sequence). The CDR3 length is 13 residues.

The rearrangement links TRBV6-1 to TRBJ2-1; 9 positions match TRBD2. The CDR3 consists of 16 residues. The germline CDR1 and CDR2 sequences are MNHNS and SASEGT. Trimming removed 3 bases from V and 4 bases from J; junction bases left unmatched: 7. CDR3 region: CASSDYGTSPYNEQFF. CDR3 bases: TGTGCCAGCAGTGATTATGGGACTAGCCCTTACAATGAGCAGTTCTTC.

The chain couples TRBV19 to TRBJ2-3; no reliable D call. The germline gives CDR1 LNHDA, CDR2 SQIVND (reference sequence). V shed 7 bases and J shed 2 bases, with 10 bases lying between them. The CDR3 runs to 13 residues. The CDR3 DNA reads as TGTGCCAGTACTCGCGCCTACACAGATACGCAGTATTTT. As protein: CASTRAYTDTQYF.

The table lists this clone with a count of one. The rearrangement joins TRBV18 to TRBJ1-5, with a tentative D call TRBD1 (5 bases). The CDR3 is 14 amino acids. V lost 3 bases and J 6 bases, leaving 12 bases between the germline ends. Germline CDR1 reads KGHSH; CDR2 reads LQKENI. The CDR3 spells CASSPVQGTQPQHF. Written as DNA, the CDR3 is TGTGCCAGCTCACCTGTCCAGGGCACTCAGCCCCAGCATTTT.

The genes are TRBV15 and TRBJ2-1; 7 bases map to TRBD2. The CDR3 consists of 16 residues. V was pared by 2 bases and J by 5 bases, with 9 bases of the junction left unmatched. Germline V gene lookup returns CDR1 LNHNV and CDR2 YYDKDF (reference sequence). CDR3 sequence: CATSRTRGGGNNEQFF. DNA of the CDR3: TGTGCCACCAGCAGAACAAGGGGCGGGGGTAACAATGAGCAGTTCTTC.

V and J are TRBV6-5 and TRBJ1-5; D is unresolved. The CDR3 spans 12 residues. The V and J ends lost 5 bases and 6 bases respectively, with 8 bases between them. CDR1 is MNHEY and CDR2 is SVGAGI in the germline V gene. The CDR3 region has the DNA TGTGCCAGCAGTGAATCGGGTCAGCCCCAGCATTTT. Translation gives CASSESGQPQHF.

This chain uses TRBV9 with TRBJ2-1; TRBD2 matches at 7 bases. Trimming removed 3 bases from V and 5 bases from J; junction bases left unmatched: 14. Per the germline V gene, CDR1 is SGDLS and CDR2 is YYNGEE. The CDR3 is 17 residues long. The CDR3 DNA reads TGTGCCAGCAGCGCATTCCGGGGGGTAGCGCCGAACAATGAGCAGTTCTTC. This translates into CASSAFRGVAPNNEQFF.

The chain employs TRBV20-1 and TRBJ1-2; D perhaps matches TRBD1 (6 bases). Germline CDR1 DFQATT, CDR2 SNEGSKA (reference sequence). V shed 5 bases and J shed 8 bases, with 12 bases lying between them. CDR3 length equals 11 residues. The CDR3 is CSAPATGGYTF. The CDR3 nucleotides read TGCAGTGCTCCGGCCACAGGGGGCTACACCTTC.

The V and J genes are TRBV29-1 and TRBJ2-2; a possible D gene is TRBD2 (6 bases). CDR1 SQVTM and CDR2 ANQGSEA come from the germline V gene. Trimming stripped 4 bases from V and 2 bases from J, with 11 bases between. The CDR3 extends over 14 amino acids. The chain's CDR3 is CSVAGLYNTGELFF. Here the CDR3 DNA reads TGCAGCGTTGCAGGACTATATAACACCGGGGAGCTGTTTTTT.

As DNA, the CDR3 is TGTGCCAGCAGTGTTCTTAGCTCCTACGAGCAGTACTTC. It codes for CASSVLSSYEQYF. The V and J genes are TRBV2 and TRBJ2-7; no firm D call. Looked up from germline, CDR1 is SNHLY and CDR2 is FYNNEI. This CDR3 contains 13 residues. V was pared by 4 bases and J by 0 bases, with 7 bases between. The full variable domain, rest sourced from reference TRBV2 and TRBJ2-7, is EPEVTQTPSHQVTQMGQEVILRCVPISNHLYFYWYRQILGQKVEFLVSFYNNEISEKSEIFDDQFSVERPDGSNFTLKIRSTKLEDSAMYFCASSVLSSYEQYFGPGTRLTVT.

The chain couples TRBV5-8 to TRBJ2-7; 9 bases match TRBD1. V gave up 2 bases and J gave up 3 bases; unmatched junction bases: 3. The length of the CDR3 is 14 residues. CDR1 SGHTS and CDR2 YDEGEE come from the germline V gene. In nucleotides, the CDR3 is TGTGCCAGCAGCTTCGGGACAGGGCGCTACGAGCAGTACTTC. Its translation: CASSFGTGRYEQYF.

The sample holds a few counts of this clone. This chain uses TRBV6-4 with TRBJ2-7; 13 nucleotides align to TRBD2. V shed 6 bases and J 3 bases; nucleotides not matched to a gene: 2. The germline gives CDR1 MRHNA, CDR2 SNTAGT. The CDR3 loop spans 14 amino acids. As DNA, the CDR3 is TGTGCCAGCAGAGGACTAGCGGGAGACTACGAGCAGTACTTC. It specifies CASRGLAGDYEQYF.

The CDR3 reads CASSNTLGGAKNIQYF. DNA for the CDR3: TGTGCCAGCAGCAACACCCTCGGGGGGGCCAAAAACATTCAGTACTTC. This chain connects TRBV7-9 to TRBJ2-4; TRBD2 agrees at 7 bases. The germline gives CDR1 SEHNR, CDR2 FQNEAQ (reference sequence). The CDR3 extends over 16 amino acids. After removal of 5 bases from V and 1 base from J, the junction contained 8 bases not matched to a gene.

The chain has TRBV27 and TRBJ1-4; 8 positions agree with TRBD1. Germline trimming cut 5 bases from V and 12 bases from J; bases unmatched to any gene: 2. This CDR3 has 11 residues. Germline lookup yields CDR1 MNHEY and CDR2 SMNVEV (reference sequence). CDR3: CASSQGAELFF. CDR3 DNA: TGTGCCAGCAGTCAGGGGGCGGAACTGTTTTTT.

The chain combines TRBV5-8 with TRBJ2-3; 12 bases map to TRBD1. The V and J ends lost 3 bases and 4 bases, in that order; junction bases with no gene match: 9. This CDR3 is 17 amino acids long. Germline loops: CDR1 SGHTS, CDR2 YDEGEE. CDR3 sequence (DNA): TGTGCCAGCAGCTACTCTACCGGGACAGGGGGCTCAGATACGCAGTATTTT. Translating it yields CASSYSTGTGGSDTQYF.

The chain is built from TRBV21-1 and TRBJ2-5; the D segment call TRBD2 is taken from the table without a DNA check. TRBJ2-7 matches the DNA end more closely, so the J call is doubtful. TRBV21-1 is noted as a pseudogene. The CDR3 totals 12 residues. The CDR3 DNA is TGTGCCAGCAGCCAAACGGGGAGCGAGCAGTACTTC. Translated, it gives CASSQTGSEQYF.

This clone was counted a few times. The chain couples TRBV18 to TRBJ2-7, with 15 bases matching TRBD2. This CDR3 is built from 14 residues. Trimming took 6 bases from V and 6 from J; bases not matched to a gene: 3. CDR1 is KGHSH and CDR2 is LQKENI in the germline V gene. The CDR3 DNA reads TGTGCCAGCTCGCCGGGACTAGCGGGAGGCGAGCAGTACTTC. This translates into CASSPGLAGGEQYF. Full variable domain (rest looked up from reference TRBV18 and TRBJ2-7): NAGVMQNPRHLVRRRGQEARLRCSPMKGHSHVYWYRQLPEEGLKFMVYLQKENIIDESGMPKERFSAEFPKEGPSILRIQQVVRGDSAAYFCASSPGLAGGEQYFGPGTRLTVT.

This clone was counted between two and nine times. The chain uses TRBV7-2 and TRBJ2-1; 8 bases are shared with TRBD2. Germline V gives CDR1 SGHTA, CDR2 FQGNSA. V lost 6 bases to trimming and J lost 3 bases; unmatched junction nucleotides: 4. The CDR3 spans 14 residues. The CDR3 nucleotides read TGTGCCAGCAGGACTAGCGACTACTACAATGAGCAGTTCTTC. Its protein is CASRTSDYYNEQFF. Full variable domain (rest looked up from reference TRBV7-2 and TRBJ2-1): GAGVSQSPSNKVTEKGKDVELRCDPISGHTALYWYRQSLGQGLEFLIYFQGNSAPDKSGLPSDRFSAERTGGSVSTLTIQRTQQEDSAVYLCASRTSDYYNEQFFGPGTRLTVL.